Listed here are 16 T cell receptor beta chains from one sample, sequenced in a study of cytomegalovirus exposure and HLA in healthy donors. The protocol was immunoSEQ multiplex PCR, while the TCRdb copy is restricted to in-frame clones and leaves out a portion. Here the sample spans about 170,000 clones, about nine tenths being singletons. The sample was PBMCs. The receptors originated from a woman between 18 and 30 years old in good health and CMV-seropositive.

This rearrangement joins TRBV18 to TRBJ1-2; 8 positions agree with TRBD1. The V segment lost 3 bases and the J segment 4 bases; nucleotides outside the gene matches: 4. The germline gives CDR1 KGHSH, CDR2 LQKENI. This CDR3 has 14 amino acids. The CDR3 nucleotides are TGTGCCAGCTCACCGGACAGGGATACCTATGGCTACACCTTC. Protein sequence: CASSPDRDTYGYTF.

The V call is TRBV7-8, the J call TRBJ1-2; perhaps TRBD1 as D (5 bases). The CDR3 has 13 amino acids. V lost 1 base to trimming and J lost 13 bases, with 16 bases between them. Germline V gene lookup returns CDR1 SGHVS and CDR2 FQNEAQ. The CDR3 loop is CASSLEERQTATF. The DNA of the CDR3 is TGTGCCAGCAGCTTAGAGGAAAGACAGACTGCCACCTTC.

The rearrangement joins TRBV28 to TRBJ2-3; 7 positions agree with TRBD1. This CDR3 region has 15 residues. Germline V gene data show CDR1 as MDHEN and CDR2 as SYDVKM. V lost 3 bases, J lost 4 bases, and 7 bases stayed unmatched. CDR3 bases: TGTGCCAGCAGTTTCCCGGGACAGAGGTCAGATACGCAGTATTTT. This translates into CASSFPGQRSDTQYF.

The CDR3 region is CASSLVRPSSAHNEQFF. CDR3 DNA sequence: TGTGCCAGCAGCTTAGTTCGCCCCTCTAGCGCCCACAATGAGCAGTTCTTC. The chain employs TRBV11-2 and TRBJ2-1; D perhaps matches TRBD2 (6 bases). V was pared by 1 base and J by 5 bases, with 18 bases between. CDR3 length: 17 amino acids. The germline gives CDR1 SGHAT, CDR2 FQNNGV.

This clone occurred a few times. The chain carries TRBV15 and TRBJ1-2; D may be TRBD1 (5 bases). The V and J ends lost 2 bases and 7 bases respectively, with 14 bases between them. Germline V lookup: CDR1 LNHNV, CDR2 YYDKDF (reference sequence). The CDR3 spans 14 residues. The CDR3 nucleotides are TGTGCCACCAGCAGATACTCCAGGGCAGGTGGCTACACCTTC. Translating gives CATSRYSRAGGYTF.

The chain carries TRBV7-2 and TRBJ2-3; 10 nucleotides match TRBD2. The V gene's germline CDR1 is SGHTA and CDR2 FQGNSA. This CDR3 is built from 15 residues. V trimming: 5 bases; J trimming: 6 bases; junction bases outside the gene matches: 8. The CDR3 is CASSVSGGKSDTQYF. DNA of the CDR3: TGTGCCAGCAGCGTTAGCGGGGGGAAATCGGATACGCAGTATTTT.

The chain couples TRBV6-5 to TRBJ1-2; TRBD1 is a possible D gene (5 bases). With 0 bases removed from V and 8 bases from J, the gap between germline ends came to 16 bases. Germline loops: CDR1 MNHEY, CDR2 SVGAGI. The CDR3 is made up of 15 amino acids. The CDR3 loop reads CASSYSKGGTVGYTF. CDR3 DNA sequence: TGTGCCAGCAGTTACTCGAAGGGCGGGACCGTCGGCTACACCTTC.

The genes are TRBV11-1 and TRBJ2-7, with 10 bases matching TRBD1. This CDR3 is built from 15 residues. The trim removed 5 bases at V and 2 bases at J, leaving 6 bases unmatched. Germline assignment: CDR1 SGHAT and CDR2 FQDESV (reference sequence). CDR3 protein: CASSPRDRGPYEQYF. The CDR3 DNA reads as TGTGCCAGCAGCCCCCGGGACAGGGGCCCCTACGAGCAGTACTTC.

V and J are TRBV7-9 and TRBJ1-2; D is unresolved. The germline V gene has CDR1 SEHNR and CDR2 FQNEAQ (reference sequence). Trimming took 7 bases from V and 5 from J, leaving 17 bases between them. The CDR3 totals 14 residues. CDR3 sequence (DNA): TGTGCCAGCATCCGGGGAGGAACGGAGTATGGCTACACCTTC. This translates into CASIRGGTEYGYTF.

The chain employs TRBV11-2 and TRBJ2-1, with 7 bases identical to TRBD1. CDR1 SGHAT and CDR2 FQNNGV come from the germline V gene. The junction had 8 bases not matched to a gene; V was cut back by 5 bases and J by 4 bases. There are 15 residues in the CDR3. The DNA of the CDR3 is TGTGCCAGCAGCACCCGACAGGGCCTTTACAATGAGCAGTTCTTC. It yields the protein CASSTRQGLYNEQFF.

CDR3: CASSADSGNTIYF. The CDR3 region has the DNA TGTGCCAGCAGTGCGGATTCTGGAAACACCATATATTTT. The J gene is TRBJ1-3, the V gene TRBV6-6; D is undetermined. The V and J ends lost 5 bases and 1 base respectively, with 6 bases between them. CDR3 length: 13 residues. Germline V gene lookup returns CDR1 MNHNY and CDR2 SVGAGI (reference sequence).

The chain couples TRBV27 to TRBJ2-1; TRBD2 matches 8 bases. The ends lost 6 bases at V and 6 bases at J; junction bases unmatched: 10. CDR3 length: 15 amino acids. Germline V lookup: CDR1 MNHEY, CDR2 SMNVEV (reference sequence). In DNA, the CDR3 is TGTGCCAGCAGCGCGAGCGGGGGAGGATTCAATGAGCAGTTCTTC. It translates to CASSASGGGFNEQFF.

The chain recombines TRBV27 with TRBJ2-1; D perhaps matches TRBD2 (6 bases). The CDR3 spans 12 residues. Deletions cut 3 bases from V and 13 bases from J, with 13 bases between. Germline loops: CDR1 MNHEY, CDR2 SMNVEV (reference sequence). Here the CDR3 DNA reads TGTGCCAGCAGTTTGACGGGAGCGAATCAGTTCTTC. Protein sequence: CASSLTGANQFF.

The chain is built from TRBV27 and TRBJ1-2; 9 bases agree with TRBD1. V lost 6 bases to trimming and J lost 5 bases; unmatched junction nucleotides: 4. Germline lookup yields CDR1 MNHEY and CDR2 SMNVEV (reference sequence). The CDR3 spans 13 residues. The CDR3 sequence is CASRSGTGYGYTF. Here the CDR3 DNA reads TGTGCCAGCAGATCCGGGACAGGGTATGGCTACACCTTC.

This clone appeared a single time. V gene TRBV7-9 combines with J gene TRBJ2-7; 7 nucleotides align to TRBD2. This CDR3 has 16 residues. Germline V gene sequence: CDR1 SEHNR, CDR2 FQNEAQ (reference sequence). V was clipped by 4 bases and J by 4 bases; unmatched bases: 13. The CDR3 nucleotides read TGTGCCAGCAGCTCCCCGGAGGGCGGGAGTATGTACGAGCAGTACTTC. Translating it yields CASSSPEGGSMYEQYF.

J is TRBJ2-7 and V is TRBV7-2, with no clear D. The CDR3 length is 11 residues. CDR1 is SGHTA and CDR2 is FQGNSA in the germline V gene. Trimming left V 5 bases short and J 1 base short, with 3 bases between. CDR3: CASSRSYEQYF. CDR3 DNA sequence: TGTGCCAGCAGCCGTTCCTACGAGCAGTACTTC.